This T cell receptor beta chain stems from a study of T cell responses to AZD1222 COVID-19 vaccine. Study results and limitations: Seropositive AZD1222 recipients at baseline numbered only 5 to 7. Sampled repertoires all dated from after the peak T cell response.

The repertoire was sequenced with immunoSEQ multiplex PCR; TCRdb's copy has only in-frame clones and lacks some. This table has 150,000 to 200,000 clones, around 91% appearing once. The V gene's germline CDR1 is MNHEY and CDR2 SVGEGT. This CDR3 is 13 amino acids long. V gave up 1 base and J gave up 6 bases, with 6 bases separating them. About this clone: The antigen is not known.

This TCR derives from an adult who received the AZD1222 COVID-19 vaccine. The V call is TRBV6-2 or TRBV6-3, the J call TRBJ2-2, with a tentative D call TRBD2 (5 bases). Specimen: peripheral blood, collected 28 days after the second AZD1222 dose. CDR3 in DNA: TGTGCCAGCAGTTACTTAGCGTCCGGGGAGCTGTTTTTT. Its translation: CASSYLASGELFF.